A single sample is the source of the 7 T cell receptor beta chains below, sequenced in a study of human T cells and chemical hapten exposure. Time point noted: patch test 2, 6 weeks after DPC sensitization. Treatment noted: therapeutic diphenylcyclopropenone sensitization with weekly scalp DPC. MiXCR was run by TCRdb on the RACE reads, yielding one entry per CDR3 protein. This sample has some 80,000 distinct CDR3 sequences, with more than 9% found just once. Sequenced material: whole blood, taken in connection with sensitization to the hapten diphenylcyclopropenone (DPC). The receptors derive from a man aged 18-30 years with alopecia areata. Some clones in this sample may be carry-over from other donors' samples.

This clonotype was counted only a few times. The chain recombines TRBV3-1 with TRBJ2-7; tentatively, D is TRBD1 or TRBD2 (7 bases each). This CDR3 has 16 amino acids. V gave up 4 bases and J gave up 6 bases, with 22 bases separating them. Looked up from germline, CDR1 is LGHDT and CDR2 is YNNKEL (reference sequence). The CDR3 region has the DNA TGTGCCAGCAGCCGCCGCAGGGGGGGCGTCCAGGGCGAGCAGTACTTC. This codes for CASSRRRGGVQGEQYF.

As to this clonotype: A much larger clone lies a single base off, so this may be a read error. The chain has TRBV28 and TRBJ1-5; 8 bases are shared with TRBD1. The V and J ends lost 6 bases and 6 bases, in that order; junction bases with no gene match: 4. Germline V gives CDR1 MDHEN, CDR2 SYDVKM. This CDR3 spans 13 amino acids. The CDR3 DNA reads TGTGCCAGCAGGGCGGACAGGGCTCAGCCCCAGCATTTT. Residues: CASRADRAQPQHF.

This clonotype is a singleton in its sample. This sequence joins TRBV14 and TRBJ2-7; 11 bases are a match to TRBD2. Losses at the gene ends were 1 base for V and 3 bases for J; bases not matched to a gene: 2. Germline assignment: CDR1 SGHDN and CDR2 FVKESK. The CDR3 has 15 amino acids. In DNA, the CDR3 is TGTGCCAGCAGCCAAGTAGCGGGGGGGATCTACGAGCAGTACTTC. Encoded protein: CASSQVAGGIYEQYF.

The rearrangement uses TRBV27 and TRBJ1-2, with TRBD1 identical over 10 bases. CDR3 length: 14 residues. CDR1 is MNHEY and CDR2 is SMNVEV in the germline V gene (reference sequence). V trimming: 6 bases; J trimming: 7 bases; junction bases outside the gene matches: 8. The CDR3 loop is CASSWTGGLGGYTF. DNA for the CDR3: TGTGCCAGCAGCTGGACAGGGGGATTGGGTGGCTACACCTTC.

This clonotype came up many times. The V call is TRBV7-9, the J call TRBJ1-2; 10 nucleotides align to TRBD1. Unmatched junction bases numbered 4, after V lost 4 bases and J lost 8 bases. The CDR3 is made up of 13 amino acids. Germline V CDR1 and CDR2: SEHNR, FQNEAQ (reference sequence). The CDR3 coding sequence is TGTGCCAGCAGCTCGACAGGGGGCCAGGGCTACACCTTC. It is translated as CASSSTGGQGYTF.

This chain uses TRBV5-1 with TRBJ2-3; tentatively, D is TRBD2 (7 bases). Germline V gene sequence: CDR1 SGHRS, CDR2 YFSETQ. This CDR3 comprises 20 residues. Trimming shortened V by 4 bases and J by 6 bases, and 33 bases separated the two germline ends. The CDR3 nucleotides read TGCGCCAGCAGCCAACCCCGGGGCGCCCTACAGGGAGGGACGGTGGATACGCAGTATTTT. Translated, it gives CASSQPRGALQGGTVDTQYF.

This clonotype was detected only a few times. V gene TRBV7-9 combines with J gene TRBJ2-5; D perhaps matches TRBD2 (6 bases). CDR1 SEHNR and CDR2 FQNEAQ come from the germline V gene (reference sequence). V was trimmed by 5 bases and J by 5 bases, leaving 15 bases between them. CDR3 length: 14 residues. In DNA form, the CDR3 reads TGTGCCAGCAGCCCCCCCCTAGCGTGGGAGACCCAGTACTTC. This codes for CASSPPLAWETQYF.